This is a list of T cell receptor beta chains from one sample in a study of blood T cell repertoires in COVID-19. Libraries were prepared by immunoSEQ multiplex PCR; TCRdb keeps only in-frame clonotypes and omits some of them. In the table there are more than 200,000 clones, 75% to 90% of which are singletons. The sequencing sample was made of peripheral blood. These receptors all stem from a man aged 25 to 40 with active or convalescent COVID-19. CDR3s include the opening cysteine and the closing phenylalanine or tryptophan. A D gene is named only where the DNA matches it firmly. Clone size is stated in some rows and not others, as once, few, many or a class when expanded.

v_gene,abundance,d_gene,j_gene,CDR3nt,CDR3aa
TRBV19,-,-,TRBJ1-5,TGTGCCAGTAGTATAGACGGCAATCAGCCCCAGCATTTT,CASSIDGNQPQHF
TRBV6-5,-,TRBD1,TRBJ1-2,TGTGCCAGCAGTTACTCGACAGGGGTGCTCTATGGCTACACCTTC,CASSYSTGVLYGYTF
TRBV9,-,TRBD2,TRBJ2-1,TGTGCCAGCAGCCGCTTATTGGCGGGGGGTTACAATGAGCAGTTCTTC,CASSRLLAGGYNEQFF
TRBV9,-,-,TRBJ1-5,TGTGCCAGCAACCCACAGGTACCTAGCAATCAGCCCCAGCATTTT,CASNPQVPSNQPQHF
TRBV6-4,once,TRBD2,TRBJ2-1,TGTGCCAGCAGTGACTCGATCGCCCTGGGGGGGGTCTACAATGAGCAGTTCTTC,CASSDSIALGGVYNEQFF
TRBV6-5,-,TRBD1,TRBJ1-2,TGTGCCACCCCGGGACAGATGGACTACTATGGCTACACCTTC,CATPGQMDYYGYTF
TRBV7-2,-,-,TRBJ2-3,TGTGCCAGCAGCTTAGGCGGGATGGGGATGGGGACAGATACGCAGTATTTT,CASSLGGMGMGTDTQYF
TRBV30,once,TRBD1,TRBJ2-1,TGTGCCTGGAGACAGGGGTATGAGCAGTTCTTC,CAWRQGYEQFF
TRBV12-3/TRBV12-4,few,TRBD2,TRBJ2-5,TGTGCCAGCAGTTTTACTAGCGTTGAGACCCAGTACTTC,CASSFTSVETQYF
TRBV5-4,-,TRBD1,TRBJ1-1,TGTGCCAGCAGCGCGGGACAGCAGGCCTCTGAAGCTTTCTTT,CASSAGQQASEAFF
TRBV5-1,-,-,TRBJ1-6,TGCGCCAGCAGCTTGACACAGGGTGGTCGATCACCCCTCCACTTT,CASSLTQGGRSPLHF
TRBV11-2,-,-,TRBJ2-7,TGTGCCAGCAGCTTAGAGTTGATTGCGAGCTCCTACGAGCAGTACTTC,CASSLELIASSYEQYF
TRBV7-2,-,-,TRBJ2-7,TGTGCCAGCAGCTTGGCAATCATCTCCTACGAGCAGTACTTC,CASSLAIISYEQYF
TRBV24-1,-,-,TRBJ1-4,TGTGCCATTCAGACAGGATCTCATGAAAAACTGTTTTTT,CAIQTGSHEKLFF
TRBV3-1/TRBV3-2,-,TRBD2,TRBJ2-3,TGTGCCAGCAGCCAAAGTCCGGGCGGGGGGGCGACAGATACGCAGTATTTT,CASSQSPGGGATDTQYF
TRBV7-9,-,-,TRBJ1-1,TGTGCCAGCCGGGAGGGAAACGAGAACACTGAAGCTTTCTTT,CASREGNENTEAFF
TRBV29-1,-,-,TRBJ2-3,TGCAGCGTTCCGAAATCTAGCTCGAACACAGATACGCAGTATTTT,CSVPKSSSNTDTQYF
TRBV27,few,-,TRBJ1-2,TGTGCCAGCTGCGCCAGGCACATAGGACTCTATGGCTACACCTTC,CASCARHIGLYGYTF
TRBV27,few,TRBD1,TRBJ1-5,TGTGCCAGCAGTGCCAGCTACGGGACAGGGAATCAGCCCCAGCATTTT,CASSASYGTGNQPQHF
TRBV5-4,-,TRBD2,TRBJ2-1,TGTGCCAGCAGCTTGGTGGGCGGGGGGCCGAAGGGTGAGCAGTTCTTC,CASSLVGGGPKGEQFF
TRBV11-3,once,TRBD1,TRBJ2-7,TGTGCCAGCAGCAGGACAGGGTACGAGCAGTACTTC,CASSRTGYEQYF
TRBV6-5,-,TRBD1,TRBJ1-2,TGTGCCAGCGGAAAGGGGGCCCACTATGGCTACACCTTC,CASGKGAHYGYTF
TRBV9,-,TRBD1,TRBJ1-5,TGTGCCAGCAGCCCCGGGACAGGGAGCAATCAGCCCCAGCATTTT,CASSPGTGSNQPQHF
TRBV4-3,once,-,TRBJ1-1,TGCGCCAGCAGCCAGGGCGCAATTACGAACACTGAAGCTTTCTTT,CASSQGAITNTEAFF
TRBV5-1,few,TRBD1,TRBJ2-5,TGCGCCAGCATACCGACAGGGACGGGGGAGACCCAGTACTTC,CASIPTGTGETQYF
TRBV13,-,TRBD1,TRBJ2-4,TGTGCCAGCAGTTATGGACAGGAAAACATTCAGTACTTC,CASSYGQENIQYF
TRBV7-8,-,-,TRBJ2-3,TGTGCCAGCAGCTTAGCGGGCGGGGGCCGCACAGATACGCAGTATTTT,CASSLAGGGRTDTQYF
TRBV6-2/TRBV6-3,once,TRBD2,TRBJ2-5,TGTGCCAGCAGCACGAACGGGGGGGGCCGGGAGACCCAGTACTTC,CASSTNGGGRETQYF
TRBV29-1,-,-,TRBJ1-5,TGCAGCGTCCAGGGCGGCAATCAGCCCCAGCATTTT,CSVQGGNQPQHF
TRBV3-1/TRBV3-2,-,-,TRBJ1-2,TGTGCCAGCAGCCAAGTATGGCAGATAGCGGGGCATAACTATGGCTACACCTTC,CASSQVWQIAGHNYGYTF
TRBV7-2,-,-,TRBJ2-3,TGTGCCAGCAGCCTGGTGGGGGCTAGCACAGATACGCAGTATTTT,CASSLVGASTDTQYF
TRBV4-1,-,-,TRBJ2-2,TGCGCCAGCAGCCCTCGACAACAGGGAAGTTTAATGTCCGGGGAGCTGTTTTTT,CASSPRQQGSLMSGELFF
TRBV7-2,-,-,TRBJ1-1,TGTGCCAGCAGCTTAGTCGGAGGGGCCTTAAGCACTGAAGCTTTCTTT,CASSLVGGALSTEAFF
TRBV5-1,-,TRBD1,TRBJ1-4,TGCGCCAGCAGCTGGACAGGGGGCAATGAAAAACTGTTTTTT,CASSWTGGNEKLFF
TRBV5-4,once,-,TRBJ1-2,TGTGCCAGCAGCCGAGTGGGGGGGAGGGATGGCTACACCTTC,CASSRVGGRDGYTF
TRBV12-3/TRBV12-4,-,-,TRBJ2-7,TGTGCCAGCAGTTCCACGAGCTCCTACGAGCAGTACTTC,CASSSTSSYEQYF
TRBV30,-,-,TRBJ2-2,TGTGCCTGGAGTGTAGCACTCACCGGGGAGCTGTTTTTT,CAWSVALTGELFF
TRBV3-1/TRBV3-2,-,-,TRBJ2-7,TGTGCCAGCAGCCACAGCTCCTACGAGCAGTACTTC,CASSHSSYEQYF
TRBV4-3,-,TRBD1,TRBJ1-5,TGCGCCAGCAGCCAAAGCAGGGGGCGCGGGCCCCAGCATTTT,CASSQSRGRGPQHF
TRBV5-4,few,TRBD1,TRBJ2-5,TGTGCCAGCAGCTCCCTACCCGGGACAGGGGGCTTAGGGGAGACCCAGTACTTC,CASSSLPGTGGLGETQYF
TRBV5-1,-,-,TRBJ1-6,TGCGCCAGCAGCTTGGATCAGGGCAGCTCCTATAATTCACCCCTCCACTTT,CASSLDQGSSYNSPLHF
TRBV11-3,few,TRBD1,TRBJ1-1,TGTGCCAGCAGCTGGGACAGTACAAACACTGAAGCTTTCTTT,CASSWDSTNTEAFF
TRBV11-2,-,-,TRBJ1-2,TGTGCCAGCACAAGAGGCGGGATAAACTATGGCTACACCTTC,CASTRGGINYGYTF
TRBV6-4,-,TRBD2,TRBJ2-1,TGTGCCAGCAGTGACTCGAGTAGCGGGGGAAATGAGCAGTTCTTC,CASSDSSSGGNEQFF
TRBV7-6,-,-,TRBJ2-7,TGTGCCAGCAGCGCTGGGCAGGGGAGCTCCTACGAGCAGTACTTC,CASSAGQGSSYEQYF
TRBV5-1,few,-,TRBJ1-1,TGCGCCAGCAGCTCGTCTCAGGGACAAAACACTGAAGCTTTCTTT,CASSSSQGQNTEAFF
TRBV5-8,-,-,TRBJ2-2,TGTGCCAGCAGCTTTGTAGGCCAGCGACTAAACACCGGGGAGCTGTTTTTT,CASSFVGQRLNTGELFF
TRBV10-3,once,-,TRBJ2-7,TGTGCCATCAGCGAGTCTGGGCAGACGACGGCCTACGAGCAGTACTTC,CAISESGQTTAYEQYF
TRBV5-1,many,-,TRBJ1-1,TGCGCCAGCAGCCTGGTGGACTCTAGGCCGGGGACTGAAGCTTTCTTT,CASSLVDSRPGTEAFF
TRBV19,-,TRBD1,TRBJ1-1,TGTGCCAGTAACCCGGACAGGCAGAACACTGAAGCTTTCTTT,CASNPDRQNTEAFF
TRBV3-1/TRBV3-2,-,TRBD2,TRBJ2-4,TGTGCCAGCAGCATAGCTTTAAGCGGGGGGGAAAACATTCAGTACTTC,CASSIALSGGENIQYF
TRBV19,-,TRBD2,TRBJ2-6,TGTGCCAGTAGTATAACCTGGGGGGGCTCTGGGGCCAACGTCCTGACTTTC,CASSITWGGSGANVLTF
TRBV5-1,-,TRBD1,TRBJ1-2,TGCGCCAGCAGCGCAGAACAGGGGATCCCTTTCTATGGCTACACCTTC,CASSAEQGIPFYGYTF